This TCR beta chain comes out of a study of blood T cell repertoires in COVID-19. Recruits, aged about 18 to 95 years, lived in 20 to 30 US areas. The CDR3 is 15 residues long. Losses at the gene ends were 4 bases for V and 3 bases for J; bases not matched to a gene: 7. The V gene's germline CDR1 is SQVTM and CDR2 ANQGSEA. This clone appeared a few times. Authors' analysis steps: From reference gene primer amplification, estimates of nucleated cell counts were derived. Some clones are missing from TCRdb's copy, which holds only in-frame ones; the method was immunoSEQ multiplex PCR. Clone size and the V and J calls come from that table; the DNA yielded D and trimming. The data contain roughly 250,000 clones, more than 75% of them singletons.

The V call is TRBV29-1, the J call TRBJ2-2; 8 positions match TRBD2. Sequencing was carried out using PBMCs or T cells enriched from blood (not recorded which). This clonotype originated in a woman in her 50s who had recovered from COVID-19. The CDR3 loop reads CSVVSSGRDTGELFF. The CDR3 DNA reads TGCAGCGTTGTTTCGTCCGGGAGGGACACCGGGGAGCTGTTTTTT.